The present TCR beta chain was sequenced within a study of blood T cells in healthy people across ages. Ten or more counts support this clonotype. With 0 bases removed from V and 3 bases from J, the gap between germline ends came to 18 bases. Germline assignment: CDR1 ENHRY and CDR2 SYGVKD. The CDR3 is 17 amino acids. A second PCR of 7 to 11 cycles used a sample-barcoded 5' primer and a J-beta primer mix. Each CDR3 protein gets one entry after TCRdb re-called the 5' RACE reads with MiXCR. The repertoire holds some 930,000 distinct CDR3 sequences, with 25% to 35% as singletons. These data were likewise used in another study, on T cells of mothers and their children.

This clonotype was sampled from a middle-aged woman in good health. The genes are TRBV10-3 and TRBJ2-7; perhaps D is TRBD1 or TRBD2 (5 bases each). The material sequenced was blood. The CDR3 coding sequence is TGTGCCATCAGTGAGTCGGGACCACAGGTAGGGGTCTACGAGCAGTACTTC. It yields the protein CAISESGPQVGVYEQYF.